Following are 15 T cell receptor beta chains from one sample sequenced in a study of T cell changes during pregnancy in multiple sclerosis. Libraries were prepared by immunoSEQ multiplex PCR; TCRdb keeps only in-frame clonotypes and omits some of them. The data contain 65,000 to 70,000 clones, 85% to 95% of them seen just once; the ten biggest clones take up 2%. Here the sequenced sample was peripheral blood, taken in the third trimester of pregnancy. Receptors were obtained from a female donor in good health, enrolled as a control in a pregnancy study.

The V gene is TRBV6-1, the J gene TRBJ1-5, with no clear D. V was shortened by 4 bases and J by 0 bases, with 10 bases between the two germline ends. This CDR3 comprises 15 residues. Germline CDR1 and CDR2: MNHNS and SASEGT. DNA for the CDR3: TGTGCCAGCAGTGCGACAAGAGATAGCAATCAGCCCCAGCATTTT. Protein: CASSATRDSNQPQHF.

This chain connects TRBV18 to TRBJ2-1, with a tentative D call TRBD2 (5 bases). V lost 6 bases and J lost 7, with 19 bases in between. The germline CDR1 and CDR2 sequences are KGHSH and LQKENI. The CDR3 spans 15 residues. CDR3 sequence (DNA): TGTGCCAGCTCGATAAAACCCTCGGGCGGGAATGAGCAGTTCTTC. It codes for CASSIKPSGGNEQFF.

The chain couples TRBV19 to TRBJ2-2; D call uncertain. The CDR3 runs 15 residues. The germline V gene has CDR1 LNHDA and CDR2 SQIVND (reference sequence). V shed 6 bases and J shed 4 bases, with 15 bases lying between them. CDR3 sequence reads: CASSPETFRTGELFF. In nucleotides, the CDR3 is TGTGCCAGTAGCCCGGAGACCTTTCGCACCGGGGAGCTGTTTTTT.

This rearrangement joins TRBV21-1 to TRBJ2-6; the table names TRBD1, a call not compared with the DNA. TRBV21-1 is noted as a pseudogene. The CDR3 extends over 22 amino acids. The CDR3 DNA follows: TGTGCCAGCAGCAAAGAAAAGGCAGGGGGCATTGGGTTGAGCTCTGGGGCCAACGTCCTGACTTTC. Encoded protein: CASSKEKAGGIGLSSGANVLTF.

This sequence joins TRBV4-3 and TRBJ2-1; TRBD2 aligns across 11 bases. This CDR3 is 17 amino acids long. Unmatched junction bases numbered 9, after V lost 4 bases and J lost 4 bases. Germline values: CDR1 LGHNA, CDR2 YSLEER. The chain's CDR3 is CASSRQLGLAEYNEQFF. The CDR3, as DNA: TGCGCCAGCAGCCGCCAACTGGGACTAGCGGAATACAATGAGCAGTTCTTC.

The rearrangement links TRBV13 to TRBJ2-7, with TRBD1 matching 9 bases. V lost 2 bases and J lost 5; bases outside the gene matches: 7. The CDR3 extends over 15 amino acids. Germline V gives CDR1 PRHDT, CDR2 FYEKMQ (reference sequence). CDR3 in DNA: TGTGCCAGCAGCTTACAGGGGGACAGGGAAAACGAGCAGTACTTC. Translated, it gives CASSLQGDRENEQYF.

This clone occurred once. V gene TRBV29-1 combines with J gene TRBJ1-1; no clear D gene. The germline CDR1 and CDR2 sequences are SQVTM and ANQGSEA. The CDR3 runs 14 residues. V lost 5 bases and J lost 1, with 14 bases in between. CDR3: CSVKEPWPNTEAFF. In nucleotides, the CDR3 is TGCAGCGTTAAGGAGCCCTGGCCGAACACTGAAGCTTTCTTT.

The J gene is TRBJ2-7, the V gene TRBV27, with 9 bases that match TRBD1. CDR1 is MNHEY, CDR2 SMNVEV, per germline (reference sequence). The length of the CDR3 is 15 residues. V was pared by 6 bases and J by 6 bases, with 12 bases of the junction left unmatched. The DNA of the CDR3 is TGTGCCAGCAGGGCGCTACAGGGGGCGCAAGGCGAGCAGTACTTC. As protein: CASRALQGAQGEQYF.

The CDR3 protein is CASSPGQADTQYF. The CDR3, as DNA: TGTGCCAGCAGCCCGGGACAGGCAGATACGCAGTATTTT. This sequence joins TRBV11-3 and TRBJ2-3; TRBD1 matches 8 bases. CDR1 is SGHNT and CDR2 is YENEEA in the germline V gene. The CDR3 covers 13 residues. V dropped 5 bases and J dropped 4; count of bases not matched to a gene: 2.

The rearrangement links TRBV9 to TRBJ1-2, with D maybe TRBD1 (5 bases). Germline V CDR1 and CDR2: SGDLS, YYNGEE. V was pared by 3 bases and J by 4 bases, with 16 bases between. The CDR3 runs 15 residues. CDR3 sequence: CASSGRADTFYGYTF. Here the CDR3 DNA reads TGTGCCAGCAGCGGACGGGCGGACACTTTCTATGGCTACACCTTC.

This clone was observed once. The gene calls are TRBV2 and TRBJ2-5; unclear D gene. Germline CDR1 is SNHLY and CDR2 is FYNNEI. Trimming removed 6 bases from V and 0 bases from J, with 14 bases in between. The CDR3 sequence is 15 residues long. DNA for the CDR3: TGTGCCAGCAGGCCCCGTCGACGGGACCAAGAGACCCAGTACTTC. Its translation: CASRPRRRDQETQYF.

V and J are TRBV9 and TRBJ2-1; 9 bases map to TRBD2. V dropped 0 bases and J dropped 4; count of bases not matched to a gene: 2. Germline CDR1 reads SGDLS; CDR2 reads YYNGEE. This CDR3 region has 15 residues. CDR3 residues: CASSVEAGGYNEQFF. CDR3 sequence (DNA): TGTGCCAGCAGCGTAGAGGCGGGAGGGTACAATGAGCAGTTCTTC.

The chain carries TRBV6-5 and TRBJ2-7; tentative D call: TRBD1 (5 bases). CDR1 and CDR2 (germline): MNHEY, SVGAGI. CDR3 length equals 12 residues. V gave up 6 bases and J gave up 7 bases, with 13 bases separating them. The CDR3 loop is CASRTRVWEQYF. CDR3 DNA sequence: TGTGCCAGCAGAACCAGGGTTTGGGAGCAGTACTTC.

The chain links TRBV7-3 to TRBJ2-5; 7 bases map to TRBD1. The CDR3 is 13 residues long. Germline V gene data show CDR1 as SGHTA and CDR2 as FQGTGA. After removal of 3 bases from V and 5 bases from J, the junction contained 3 bases not matched to a gene. The CDR3 sequence is CASSFSQGETQYF. The CDR3 DNA sequence: TGTGCCAGCAGCTTTTCACAGGGGGAGACCCAGTACTTC.

This chain connects TRBV5-1 to TRBJ1-1; D may be TRBD1 (6 bases). V was clipped by 4 bases and J by 8 bases, with 12 bases between them. CDR1 SGHRS and CDR2 YFSETQ come from the germline V gene. CDR3 length equals 12 residues. The DNA for the CDR3 is TGCGCCAGCAGCGCACAGGGCGGGGAAGCTTTCTTT. Protein sequence: CASSAQGGEAFF.